One TCR beta chain is described in this entry. Its antigen is unidentified. Per the germline V gene, CDR1 is SGHVS and CDR2 is FQNEAQ. CDR3 size: 17 residues. The ends were cut back, 0 bases at V and 2 bases at J, with 14 bases in the middle. This entry belongs to a study of T cell responses to AZD1222 COVID-19 vaccine. Clones were sequenced by immunoSEQ multiplex PCR, and TCRdb holds only the in-frame ones, with some missing. This sample carries approximately 180,000 clones, just over 90% of them seen once, and the ten largest clones take about 2.8%. Findings and caveats of the study: Unmutated regions of variants are reportedly targeted by nearly half of spike-specific TCRs. The number of AZD1222 recipients seropositive at baseline was only 5 to 7. A mostly white British donor set with more females was recruited, and clonal diversity was possibly underestimated.

The material was peripheral blood, obtained on day 0 of AZD1222 vaccination. The receptor was isolated from an adult in good health. V is TRBV7-8 and J is TRBJ1-3, with D possibly TRBD1 on 5 matching bases. CDR3 bases: TGTGCCAGCAGCTTAGCGGGGGTTGGTACTGCTGGAAACACCATATATTTT. Translation gives CASSLAGVGTAGNTIYF. Full variable domain (missing parts from reference TRBV7-8 and TRBJ1-3): GAGVSQSPRYKVAKRGQDVALRCDPISGHVSLFWYQQALGQGPEFLTYFQNEAQLDKSGLPSDRFFAERPEGSVSTLKIQRTQQEDSAVYLCASSLAGVGTAGNTIYFGEGSWLTVV.